This T cell receptor beta chain was observed in a study of T cells after yellow fever vaccination. Study background: Any fraction with a low cell number was prepared using SMART-Seq v4 Ultra Low Input.

This clonotype was observed a handful of times. From the 5' RACE reads, TCRdb called clonotypes with MiXCR, one entry per CDR3 protein. This sample has 450,000 to 550,000 distinct CDR3 sequences; 21% occur once, and the top ten carry about 17%. There are 17 residues in the CDR3. Germline CDR1 reads SEHNR; CDR2 reads FQNEAQ (reference sequence). With 4 bases removed from V and 3 bases from J, the gap between germline ends came to 22 bases. The receptor comes from a man aged 18 to 35 who received the YFV17D yellow fever vaccine. This chain links TRBV7-9 with TRBJ2-7; D assignment may be TRBD1 or TRBD2 (5 bases each). The sample here was PBMCs, taken approximately 22 days after the first yellow fever vaccination. CDR3 sequence (DNA): TGTGCCAGCAGCTCCACCGGGACCCTGGGGCTGAACTACGAGCAGTACGTC. Translating it yields CASSSTGTLGLNYEQYV.